This T cell receptor (beta chain) was identified in a study of cytomegalovirus exposure and HLA in healthy donors (TCRdb year 2017). Broadly, across the study: According to an earlier analysis of 587 of the donors, about 179 million T cells yielded approximately 120 million unique TCR beta sequences and around 300 Gb of sequence data. The later analysis used no new phenotypic data to find candidate immune exposures, relying instead on TCR beta sequences and their occurrence across donors. The genetic ancestry cluster associated with self-reported Caucasian donors included about four fifths of the roughly 380 genotyped donors. The study combined high-throughput TCR immunosequencing, statistical association of individual TCRs with disease status, and machine learning to predict cytomegalovirus infection status. In addition to the first cohort of 666 subjects, a separate validation cohort of over 90 different subjects was used. The study aimed to test whether signatures of past pathogen exposure could be identified by cataloging public T cell receptors. Several DR-DQ haplotypes were treated as single units for association and clustering because of strong linkage in the cohort. An earlier analysis of around 640 of the donors used high-throughput TCR beta sequencing to judge whether each TCR beta V gene segment behaved as functional or pseudogenic. The number of typed donors differed by locus: about 620-630 for A, B, C, DRB1 and DQB1; 522 for DQA1; fewer than 610 for DPA1; and roughly 490 for DPB1. A later analysis re-examined previously published TCR beta repertoires from about 670 donors and added high-resolution HLA genotyping to investigate patterns of TCR occurrence. Every discovery cohort repertoire had been produced on one sequencing platform. Donor age, sex, ethnicity and CMV serostatus were compiled together with the repertoire data. In a later genetic analysis, genome-wide SNP genotypes for about 65% of the 666 donors were used, and that subset was treated as a discovery cohort. Approximately 300 gigabases of sequencing data and around 88 million unique TCR sequences made up an early release that covered 500 to 700 HLA-typed donors. The T cell repertoires of 700 or so subjects were profiled by immunosequencing and related to cytomegalovirus serostatus. On average, approximately 250,000 unique TCR beta nucleotide sequences were sequenced per donor among roughly 430 genotyped donors of the cohort, with approximately 18% of those sequences being non-productive. Both class I and class II loci were covered by HLA typing, at four-digit resolution.

Library generation was performed with the immunoSEQ multiplex PCR assay. For the multiplex PCR, a mixture combining 60 forward primers for TCR Vbeta segments and 13 reverse primers for TCR Jbeta segments was used. The CDR3 region of rearranged TCR beta genes was amplified from genomic DNA with a multiplex PCR assay. On the Illumina HiSeq System, the amplified TCR beta libraries were sequenced as 87-base-pair reads. Per the original workflow: A later analysis tallied roughly 78 million unique TCR beta chains across the 610 or so repertoires, and approximately 11 million of those chains were shared by two or more donors. Raw reads were error-corrected and collapsed into unique sequences by a nearest-neighbor algorithm in which closely related sequences were merged to remove PCR and sequencing errors. Alignment of CDR3 sequences to IMGT reference sequences was used to assign V, D and J gene segments. Each retained sequence needed at least a six-nucleotide match to both a V gene segment and a J gene segment. A rearrangement was called productive if the CDR3 had no stop codons and remained in frame with V and J, and every other rearrangement was called non-productive. CDR3 was defined by IMGT convention, running from the second conserved V-encoded cysteine to the conserved J-encoded phenylalanine. Sequences without an unambiguous match to a single V gene segment were excluded from the earlier analysis of approximately 560 of the donors. An earlier analysis of a few hundred of the donors called V segments functional above 56.7% productive rearrangements and segregating when the between-donor standard deviation exceeded 5%. To diagnose cytomegalovirus status from the catalog of TCR beta chain sequences, a statistical classification framework was built. In a later analysis, V and J genes were assigned by comparing TCR nucleotide sequences against IMGT/GENE-DB human TR gene sequences. In a later analysis, CDR3 sequences and most-parsimonious VDJ recombination scenarios were assigned using the TCRdist pipeline. In a later analysis, each TCR beta chain was defined by its CDR3 amino acid sequence together with its V-gene family, and reads without a unique V-gene family were excluded. A later analysis removed 600 or so highly shared, low-generation-probability nucleotide sequences to deal with suspected cross-contamination and a sequencing artifact. In a later analysis, a clonal expansion index was calculated for each public chain from normalized within-repertoire ranks of inferred template counts. In a later analysis, generation probabilities were computed with a VDJ recombination model fitted to out-of-frame rearrangements, and the resulting probabilities were checked against IGoR. In a later analysis, TCR-TCR, TCR-HLA and TCR-CMV co-occurrence was scored with hypergeometric tests, and a repertoire-size bias correction was applied to TCR pairs. False discovery rates were estimated in a later analysis by permuting HLA or CMV assignments 20 times. In a later analysis, co-occurring TCRs were grouped with DBSCAN, and TCRdist sequence similarity was added when clustering was performed within HLA-allele-positive subsets. Co-occurrence clustering excluded repertoires with fewer than 30,000 or more than 120,000 public chains, plus five with anomalous nucleotide sharing. Held by TCRdb, this immuneACCESS table contains in-frame sequences only and omits some clones. Under half of the omission traces to an unresolved V gene where checked; the cause of the rest is unknown. For V, J and clone size, that table is used; D and trimming come from the DNA. The sample table records 100,000 to 150,000 clones; around three quarters of these occur just once. 4% to 5% of the sample belongs to the ten largest clones.

Regarding this clone: The specificity of this receptor is unknown. The sample holds no much larger clone one base away, and base qualities are not on file.

Study-wide findings and limitations: In a later analysis, the rate of TCR association differed among HLA loci, with DRB1 alleles having the most associated TCRs and HLA-C alleles having the fewest. According to the authors, the approach could potentially be generalized to other disease states and immunological phenotypes. Presence/absence analyses assumed roughly uniform sequencing depth across donors, an assumption that may not hold. Some IMGT-functional V segments, including TRBV6-2 and TRBV6-3, could not be told apart with the 87-base-pair reads, so those segments were excluded. In a later genetic analysis, a missense DCLRE1C variant was associated with V-gene and J-gene trimming of TCR beta chains, and the association was replicated in an independent cohort. Most CMV-associated TCR beta chains appeared to be HLA-restricted in a later analysis, and the HLA associations seemed to be driven largely by CMV exposure. A further reported finding was that TCR beta sequences accurately predicted the HLA-A and HLA-B alleles for most subjects in the first cohort. In a later analysis, HLA-associated TCR beta chains showed more clonal expansion and lower generation probabilities than non-associated chains that were equally common. CMV serostatus was the only immune exposure information available for the cohort. A group of highly shared sequence variants was considered likely to be a technical artifact of the sequencing pipeline. In an earlier analysis of around 500 of the donors, most TCR beta V segments appeared in productive rearrangements about 90% or about 30% of the time, broadly matching IMGT annotations. In a later analysis, several top co-occurrence clusters were reported to appear linked to parvovirus B19, influenza, CMV and Epstein-Barr virus. The study listed around 160 TCR beta chains as associated with cytomegalovirus. When HLA alleles, especially DR and DQ, strongly co-occurred, TCR associations were difficult to assign to individual alleles. In vitro tests confirmed that a few of the cytomegalovirus-associated TCR beta chains recognize cytomegalovirus antigens. In a later genetic analysis, fewer N-insertions in productive TCRs were reported among donors in an Asian-associated ancestry cluster than the approximately 670-donor mean. Because HLA typing was unavailable for some donors at each locus, only the typed subset was used in association tests. Across donors, most TCR sequences were observed very rarely, whereas some public TCRs were present in many individuals. Linkage disequilibrium might explain the correlated functional status among segregating V segments, but an unknown experimental factor could not be excluded. Because counts were too low, fewer than 20 rarely observed V segments, including chromosome 9 orphons, were excluded from the earlier analysis of some 540 of the donors. At a false discovery rate of 0.05, a later analysis linked 16,000 or so TCR beta sequences to specific HLA alleles. The cohort was sequenced for TCR beta chains only, and without alpha or paired-chain data the features that could be detected were limited. The classifier was reported to diagnose cytomegalovirus status with high specificity and sensitivity in both the original and validation cohorts.

The cohort was made up of approximately 700 healthy bone marrow donors. At the time of sampling, all cohort members were nominally healthy, though unrecorded immune exposures were likely present. The donor was CMV seropositive and belonged to the group of over 250 seropositive cohort members. Each donor provided a peripheral blood sample, and peripheral blood mononuclear cells were used for TCR beta sequencing. Genomic DNA extraction from the blood cell samples was performed with the Qiagen DNeasy Blood Extraction Kit. As encoded in the germline V gene, CDR1 is SGHTA while CDR2 is FQGNSA. V and J lose 3 bases and 11 bases, and a span of 14 bases separates them. There are 13 amino acids in the CDR3, from cysteine to phenylalanine inclusive. Only the CDR3 DNA stays, 39 bases, in frame from base 1.

The specimen was PBMCs. The rearrangement joined TRBV7-2 to TRBJ1-3; there is no confident call for the D gene. The receptor's source is a male donor in good health and CMV-seropositive. CDR3 reads: CASSFGPGFAIYF. The bases read TGTGCCAGCAGCTTCGGACCGGGGTTTGCCATATATTTT. The entire variable domain, with the stretches around the CDR3 drawn from the reference TRBV7-2 and TRBJ1-3 proteins, is GAGVSQSPSNKVTEKGKDVELRCDPISGHTALYWYRQSLGQGLEFLIYFQGNSAPDKSGLPSDRFSAERTGGSVSTLTIQRTQQEDSAVYLCASSFGPGFAIYFGEGSWLTVV.